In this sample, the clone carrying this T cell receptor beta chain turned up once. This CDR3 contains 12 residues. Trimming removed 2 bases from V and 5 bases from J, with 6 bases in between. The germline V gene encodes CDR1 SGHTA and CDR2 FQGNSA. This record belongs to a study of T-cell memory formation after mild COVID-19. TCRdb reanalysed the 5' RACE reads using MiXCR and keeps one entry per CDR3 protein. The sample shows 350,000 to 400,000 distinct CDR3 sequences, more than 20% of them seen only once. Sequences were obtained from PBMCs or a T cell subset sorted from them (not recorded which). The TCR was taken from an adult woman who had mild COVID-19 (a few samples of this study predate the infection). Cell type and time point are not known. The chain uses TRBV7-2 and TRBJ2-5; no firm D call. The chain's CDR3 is CASSLHLETQYF. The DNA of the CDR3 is TGTGCCAGCAGCTTACATCTTGAGACCCAGTACTTC.